This T cell receptor (beta chain) was sequenced in a study of blood T cells in healthy people across ages (dated by TCRdb to 2013 to 2016). For the wider study: Template switching captured roughly one uniquely barcoded TCR beta cDNA molecule per two T cells in model experiments. To track age-related changes in TCR beta repertoire diversity, the study relied on deep sequencing normalized with unique cDNA molecular identifiers. The donors were divided into four age groups: young (average approximately 17 years), middle-aged (almost 40), aged (approximately 62) and long-lived (nearly 85). Donors of different ages were randomly distributed across sequencing lanes to avoid experimental bias. Two additional independent replicas of 1 million unique cDNA reads from the same blood draw were analyzed for two donors (one aged 18 to 29 and one aged 80 or older). What the research found in general, with its limitations: Observed TCR beta diversity per million T cells fell roughly linearly with age, and a significant reduction was already apparent by age approximately 40. Because donor CMV infection status was unknown, age-related changes in expanded clonotypes were potentially confounded. The long-lived group showed more naive CD4+ T cells, fewer expanded clones and increased TCR diversity than the aged group, suggesting age selection. Because profiling used bulk unsorted PBMCs, naive and antigen-experienced compartments could not be compared conclusively. A strong correlation was found between observed TCR beta diversity and the percentage of naive T cells measured by flow cytometry. Estimates of total diversity from one million sequenced T cells were regarded as lower bounds and underestimates.

The library was prepared using 5' RACE. TCRdb shows the sequencer as Illumina HiSeq 2500. A second PCR of roughly 6 to 11 cycles was run with a J-beta primer mix and a sample-barcoded 5' primer. A unique molecular identifier was introduced onto each TCR beta cDNA molecule by a template-switch 5' adaptor carrying 12 random nucleotides. Each sample yielded at least 2.5 million CDR3-containing paired-end reads. First-strand cDNA synthesis was performed from all RNA using the Mint cDNA synthesis kit, with priming by a TRBC-specific oligonucleotide. Following uracil-DNA glycosylase treatment, all cDNA underwent a first 18-cycle PCR with the universal primers M1SS and BC2_uni_R. Turning to the authors' computational methods: For normalization, 1 million high-quality reads, each with a distinct molecular identifier, were randomly selected from each sample. Instead of being binned into consensus sequences, reads with shared molecular identifiers were discarded. MiTCR, run with a Q25 quality threshold and the strictest error-elimination algorithm, handled CDR3 identification, clonotype clustering and error correction. A nonparametric unseen species model with Euler transformation was used to estimate lower-bound total TCR beta diversity. Clones were called with MiXCR by TCRdb after fastp trimmed the public reads at Q25, and only in-frame beta chains were retained. Identical CDR3 proteins give one entry, which carries the most common genes and DNA. TCRdb's processing, not the study's, gives the V and J calls here. The sample yields 600,000 to 800,000 distinct CDR3 sequences; roughly 20% were counted once. The top ten clones comprise roughly 3.6% of the sample.

This clonotype was seen a handful of times. The clone's antigen remains unknown. No base-level quality is on record; no much larger clone is a single base apart. The germline V gene sets CDR1 to SGDLS and CDR2 to YYNGEE. From cysteine to phenylalanine, the CDR3 is 14 amino acids long. The read is trimmed to its CDR3 DNA, 42 bases read in frame from base 1. Trimming costs V 0 bases and J 2 bases, and their ends lie 6 bases apart. The 35 to 40 donors, aged roughly 6 to 100 years, were systemically healthy Caucasian individuals from Russia. Each donor gave around 9 milliliters of peripheral blood, collected into EDTA-treated Vacutainer tubes. PBMCs were isolated by Ficoll-Paque density-gradient centrifugation, with at least 6 million obtained per sample. Total RNA was extracted from PBMCs with Trizol reagent, with at least 5.5 micrograms obtained per sample. For every donor, flow cytometry on a PBMC aliquot measured the percentage of naive CD45RAhigh/CD27high T cells.

The sequenced sample was blood. The receptor comes from a man between 65 and 80 years old in good health. The V and J genes are TRBV9 and TRBJ1-3; D gene: possibly TRBD1, on 5 matching bases. The bases are TGTGCCAGCAGCGTAGAAGGGGCTGGAAACACCATATATTTT. This yields the protein CASSVEGAGNTIYF.